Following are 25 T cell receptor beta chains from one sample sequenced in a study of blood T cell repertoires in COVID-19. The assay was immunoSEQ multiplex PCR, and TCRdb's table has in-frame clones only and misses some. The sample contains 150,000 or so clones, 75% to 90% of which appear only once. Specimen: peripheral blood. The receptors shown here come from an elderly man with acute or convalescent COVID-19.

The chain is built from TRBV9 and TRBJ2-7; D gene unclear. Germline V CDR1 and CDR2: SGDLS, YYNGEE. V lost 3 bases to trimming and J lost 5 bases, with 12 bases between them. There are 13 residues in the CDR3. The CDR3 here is CASSETLAHEQYF. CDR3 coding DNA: TGTGCCAGCAGCGAAACGCTGGCCCACGAGCAGTACTTC. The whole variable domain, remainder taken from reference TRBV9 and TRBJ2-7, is DSGVTQTPKHLITATGQRVTLRCSPRSGDLSVYWYQQSLDQGLQFLIQYYNGEERAKGNILERFSAQQFPDLHSELNLSSLELGDSALYFCASSETLAHEQYFGPGTRLTVT.

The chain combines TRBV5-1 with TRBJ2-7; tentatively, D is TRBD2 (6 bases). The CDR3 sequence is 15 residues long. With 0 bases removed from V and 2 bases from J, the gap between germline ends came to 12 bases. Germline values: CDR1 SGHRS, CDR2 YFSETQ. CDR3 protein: CASSLVAAVAYEQYF. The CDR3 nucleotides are TGCGCCAGCAGCTTGGTAGCGGCGGTCGCCTACGAGCAGTACTTC.

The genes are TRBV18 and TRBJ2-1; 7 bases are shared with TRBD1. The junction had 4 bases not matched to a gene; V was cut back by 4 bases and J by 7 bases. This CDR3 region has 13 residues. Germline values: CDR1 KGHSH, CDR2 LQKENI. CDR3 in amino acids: CASSLGQLNEQFF. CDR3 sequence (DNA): TGTGCCAGCTCACTGGGACAGTTGAATGAGCAGTTCTTC.

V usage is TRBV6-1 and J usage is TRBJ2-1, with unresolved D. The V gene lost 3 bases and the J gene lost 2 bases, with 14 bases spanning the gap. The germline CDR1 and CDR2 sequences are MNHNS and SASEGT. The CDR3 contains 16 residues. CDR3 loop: CASSDLDSRAYNEQFF. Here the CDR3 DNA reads TGTGCCAGCAGTGACCTAGATTCCCGGGCCTACAATGAGCAGTTCTTC.

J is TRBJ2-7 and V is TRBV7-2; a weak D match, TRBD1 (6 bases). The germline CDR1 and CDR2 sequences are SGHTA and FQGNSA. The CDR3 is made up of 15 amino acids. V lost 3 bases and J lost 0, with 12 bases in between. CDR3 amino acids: CASSFGVGGSYEQYF. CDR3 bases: TGTGCCAGCAGCTTCGGGGTAGGGGGCTCCTACGAGCAGTACTTC.

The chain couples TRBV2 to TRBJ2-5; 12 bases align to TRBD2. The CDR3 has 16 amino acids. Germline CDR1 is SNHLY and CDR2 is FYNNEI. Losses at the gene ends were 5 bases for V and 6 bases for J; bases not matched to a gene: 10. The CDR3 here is CASSPTGLAGKQTQYF. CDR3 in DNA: TGTGCCAGCAGTCCCACTGGACTAGCGGGGAAGCAGACCCAGTACTTC.

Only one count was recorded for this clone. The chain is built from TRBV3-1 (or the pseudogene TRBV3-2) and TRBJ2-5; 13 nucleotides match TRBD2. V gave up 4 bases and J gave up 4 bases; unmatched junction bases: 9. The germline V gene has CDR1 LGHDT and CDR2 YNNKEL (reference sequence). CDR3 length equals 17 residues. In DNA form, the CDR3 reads TGTGCCAGCAGCCGGGGGTGGACTAGCGGGAGAGGAGAGACCCAGTACTTC. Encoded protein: CASSRGWTSGRGETQYF.

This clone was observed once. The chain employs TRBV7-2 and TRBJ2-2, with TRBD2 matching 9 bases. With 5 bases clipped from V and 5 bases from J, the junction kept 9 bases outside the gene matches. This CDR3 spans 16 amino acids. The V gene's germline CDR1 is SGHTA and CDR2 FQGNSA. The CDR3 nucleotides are TGTGCCAGCAGCACTTATAGCGGGAGAATTACCGGGGAGCTGTTTTTT. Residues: CASSTYSGRITGELFF.

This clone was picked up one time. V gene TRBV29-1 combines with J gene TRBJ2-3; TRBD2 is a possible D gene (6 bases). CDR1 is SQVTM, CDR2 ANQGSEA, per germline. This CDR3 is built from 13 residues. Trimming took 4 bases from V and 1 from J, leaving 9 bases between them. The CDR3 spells CSVGRGGTDTQYF. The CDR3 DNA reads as TGCAGCGTTGGGCGGGGCGGCACAGATACGCAGTATTTT.

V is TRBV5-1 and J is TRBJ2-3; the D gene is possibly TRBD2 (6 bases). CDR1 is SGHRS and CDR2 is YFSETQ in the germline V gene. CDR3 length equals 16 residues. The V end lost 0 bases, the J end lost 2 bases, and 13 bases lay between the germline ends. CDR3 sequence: CASSLGASANTDTQYF. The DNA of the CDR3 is TGCGCCAGCAGCTTGGGGGCTAGCGCGAACACAGATACGCAGTATTTT. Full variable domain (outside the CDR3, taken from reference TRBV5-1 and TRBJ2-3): KAGVTQTPRYLIKTRGQQVTLSCSPISGHRSVSWYQQTPGQGLQFLFEYFSETQRNKGNFPGRFSGRQFSNSRSEMNVSTLELGDSALYLCASSLGASANTDTQYFGPGTRLTVL.

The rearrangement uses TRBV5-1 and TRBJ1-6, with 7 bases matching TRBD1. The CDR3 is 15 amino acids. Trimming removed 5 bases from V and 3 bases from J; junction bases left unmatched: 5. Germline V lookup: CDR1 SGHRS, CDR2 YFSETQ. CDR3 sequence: CASRQTGDYNSPLHF. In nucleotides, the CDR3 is TGCGCCAGCAGGCAAACAGGGGACTATAATTCACCCCTCCACTTT.

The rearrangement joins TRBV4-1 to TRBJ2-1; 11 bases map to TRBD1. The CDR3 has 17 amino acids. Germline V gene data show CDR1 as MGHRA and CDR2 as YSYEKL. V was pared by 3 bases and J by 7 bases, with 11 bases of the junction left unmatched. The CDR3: CASSHLGQGAGGNEQFF. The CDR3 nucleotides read TGCGCCAGCAGCCACCTCGGACAGGGGGCGGGGGGGAATGAGCAGTTCTTC.

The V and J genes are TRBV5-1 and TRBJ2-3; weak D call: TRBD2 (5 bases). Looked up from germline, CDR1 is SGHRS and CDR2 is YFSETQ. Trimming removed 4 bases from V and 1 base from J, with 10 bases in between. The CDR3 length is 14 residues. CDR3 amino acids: CASSEGWGTDTQYF. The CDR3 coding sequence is TGCGCCAGCAGCGAGGGCTGGGGCACAGATACGCAGTATTTT. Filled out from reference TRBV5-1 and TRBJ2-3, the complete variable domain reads KAGVTQTPRYLIKTRGQQVTLSCSPISGHRSVSWYQQTPGQGLQFLFEYFSETQRNKGNFPGRFSGRQFSNSRSEMNVSTLELGDSALYLCASSEGWGTDTQYFGPGTRLTVL.

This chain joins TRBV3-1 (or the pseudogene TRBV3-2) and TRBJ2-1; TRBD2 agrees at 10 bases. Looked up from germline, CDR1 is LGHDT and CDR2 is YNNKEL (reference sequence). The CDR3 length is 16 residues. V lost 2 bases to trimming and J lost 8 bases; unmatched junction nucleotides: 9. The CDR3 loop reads CASSQLLAGASHEQFF. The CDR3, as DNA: TGTGCCAGCAGCCAACTCCTAGCGGGAGCAAGCCATGAGCAGTTCTTC.

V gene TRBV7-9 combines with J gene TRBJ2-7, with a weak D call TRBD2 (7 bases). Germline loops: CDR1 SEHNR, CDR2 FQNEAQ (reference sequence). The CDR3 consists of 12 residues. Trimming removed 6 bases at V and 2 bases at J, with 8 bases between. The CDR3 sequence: CASRGGAYEQYF. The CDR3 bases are TGTGCCAGCAGAGGGGGGGCCTACGAGCAGTACTTC. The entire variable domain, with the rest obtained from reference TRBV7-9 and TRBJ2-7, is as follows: DTGVSQNPRHKITKRGQNVTFRCDPISEHNRLYWYRQTLGQGPEFLTYFQNEAQLEKSRLLSDRFSAERPKGSFSTLEIQRTEQGDSAMYLCASRGGAYEQYFGPGTRLTVT.

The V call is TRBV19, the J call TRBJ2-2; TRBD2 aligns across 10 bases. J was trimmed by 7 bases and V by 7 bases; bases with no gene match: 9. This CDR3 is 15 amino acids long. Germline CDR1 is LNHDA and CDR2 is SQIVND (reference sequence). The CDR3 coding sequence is TGTGCCAGTAACCACCCAGCGGGAGGGTTCGGGGAGCTGTTTTTT. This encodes CASNHPAGGFGELFF.

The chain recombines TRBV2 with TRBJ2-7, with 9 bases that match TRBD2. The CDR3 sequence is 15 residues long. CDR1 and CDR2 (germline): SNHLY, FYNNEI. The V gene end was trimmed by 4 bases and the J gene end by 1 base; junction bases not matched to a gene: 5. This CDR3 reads CASSVGGRGSYEQYF. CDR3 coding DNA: TGTGCCAGCAGTGTGGGCGGGAGGGGGTCCTACGAGCAGTACTTC.

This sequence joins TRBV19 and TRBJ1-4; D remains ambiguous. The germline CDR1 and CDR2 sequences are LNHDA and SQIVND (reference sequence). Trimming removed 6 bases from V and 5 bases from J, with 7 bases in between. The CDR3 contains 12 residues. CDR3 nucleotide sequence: TGTGCCAGTAGCCCCGTGAATGAAAAACTGTTTTTT. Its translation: CASSPVNEKLFF.

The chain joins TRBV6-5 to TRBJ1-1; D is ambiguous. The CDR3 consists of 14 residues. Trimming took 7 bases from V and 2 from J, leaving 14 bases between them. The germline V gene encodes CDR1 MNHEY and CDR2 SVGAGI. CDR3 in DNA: TGTGCCAGCACTTTGGCAGAATTAAACACTGAAGCTTTCTTT. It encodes CASTLAELNTEAFF.

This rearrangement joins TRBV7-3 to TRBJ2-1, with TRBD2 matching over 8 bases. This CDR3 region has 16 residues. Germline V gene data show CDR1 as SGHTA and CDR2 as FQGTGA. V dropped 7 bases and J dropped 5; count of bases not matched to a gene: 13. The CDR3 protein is CASTAREGLGNNEQFF. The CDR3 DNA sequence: TGTGCCAGCACCGCCCGGGAGGGACTGGGTAACAATGAGCAGTTCTTC.

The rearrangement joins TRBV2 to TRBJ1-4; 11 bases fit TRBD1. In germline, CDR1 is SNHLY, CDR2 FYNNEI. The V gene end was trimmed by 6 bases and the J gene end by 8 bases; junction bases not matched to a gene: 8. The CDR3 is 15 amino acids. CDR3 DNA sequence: TGTGCCAGCAGCTTGGCGGGGACAGGGGGGGAAAAACTGTTTTTT. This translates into CASSLAGTGGEKLFF.

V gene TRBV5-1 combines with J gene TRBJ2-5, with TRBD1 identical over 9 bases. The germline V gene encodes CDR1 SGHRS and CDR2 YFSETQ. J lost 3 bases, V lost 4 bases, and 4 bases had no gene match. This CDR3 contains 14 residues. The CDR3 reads CASSQGQGKETQYF. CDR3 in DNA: TGCGCCAGCAGCCAAGGACAGGGGAAAGAGACCCAGTACTTC. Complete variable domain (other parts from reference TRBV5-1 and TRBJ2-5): KAGVTQTPRYLIKTRGQQVTLSCSPISGHRSVSWYQQTPGQGLQFLFEYFSETQRNKGNFPGRFSGRQFSNSRSEMNVSTLELGDSALYLCASSQGQGKETQYFGPGTRLLVL.

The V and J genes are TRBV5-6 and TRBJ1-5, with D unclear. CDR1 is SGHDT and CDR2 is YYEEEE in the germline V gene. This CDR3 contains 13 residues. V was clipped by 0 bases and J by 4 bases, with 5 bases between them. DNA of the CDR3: TGTGCCAGCAGCTTGGACAGTAATCAGCCCCAGCATTTT. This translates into CASSLDSNQPQHF.

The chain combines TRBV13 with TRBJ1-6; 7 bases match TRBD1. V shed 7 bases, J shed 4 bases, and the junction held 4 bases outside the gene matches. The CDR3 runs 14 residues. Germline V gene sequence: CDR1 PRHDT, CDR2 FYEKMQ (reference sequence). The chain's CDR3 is CASTLGQYNSPLHF. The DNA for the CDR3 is TGTGCCAGCACCTTGGGACAGTATAATTCACCCCTCCACTTT. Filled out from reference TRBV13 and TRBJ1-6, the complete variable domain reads AAGVIQSPRHLIKEKRETATLKCYPIPRHDTVYWYQQGPGQDPQFLISFYEKMQSDKGSIPDRFSAQQFSDYHSELNMSSLELGDSALYFCASTLGQYNSPLHFGNGTRLTVT.

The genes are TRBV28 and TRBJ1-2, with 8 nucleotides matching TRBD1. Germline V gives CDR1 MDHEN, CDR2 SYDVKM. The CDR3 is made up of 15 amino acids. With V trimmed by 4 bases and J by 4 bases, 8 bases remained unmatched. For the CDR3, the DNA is TGTGCCAGCAGTTCATCAGGGGGCAATTCCTATGGCTACACCTTC. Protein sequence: CASSSSGGNSYGYTF.